The 23 T cell receptor beta chains presented below share a single source sample, sequenced in a study of OX40 agonist ivuxolimab in advanced cancers. Libraries were prepared by immunoSEQ multiplex PCR; TCRdb keeps only in-frame clonotypes and omits some of them. The table includes more than 80,000 clones, approximately 90% detected once. The sample was CD4+ or CD8+ T cells sorted from blood, taken in a trial of the OX40 agonist ivuxolimab. The receptor source for this set is an adult with an advanced solid tumor such as melanoma, head and neck, liver or kidney cancer.

V usage is TRBV4-2 and J usage is TRBJ2-2; the D gene is possibly TRBD2 (6 bases). There are 14 residues in the CDR3. Germline V gene sequence: CDR1 LGHNA, CDR2 YNFKEQ. V gave up 4 bases and J gave up 2 bases, with 8 bases separating them. For the CDR3, the DNA is TGTGCCAGCAGCCGCGGGACTAACACCGGGGAGCTGTTTTTT. This gives the protein CASSRGTNTGELFF.

The chain is built from TRBV6-6 and TRBJ1-5, with 11 bases lining up with TRBD1. CDR1 is MNHNY and CDR2 is SVGAGI in the germline V gene (reference sequence). The CDR3 loop spans 14 amino acids. After removal of 7 bases from V and 5 bases from J, the junction contained 4 bases not matched to a gene. CDR3 DNA sequence: TGTGCCAGCAACGGACAGGGGGCGTATCAGCCCCAGCATTTT. Its translation is CASNGQGAYQPQHF.

CDR3 region: CASSSIGQGAGEAFF. The CDR3 coding sequence is TGTGCCAGCAGTTCGATCGGACAGGGGGCTGGTGAAGCTTTCTTT. The gene calls are TRBV28 and TRBJ1-1, with 11 nucleotides matching TRBD1. The CDR3 covers 15 residues. The J segment lost 7 bases and the V segment lost 4 bases, leaving 8 bases of the junction unmatched. Germline V CDR1 and CDR2: MDHEN, SYDVKM. The full variable domain, rest sourced from reference TRBV28 and TRBJ1-1, is DVKVTQSSRYLVKRTGEKVFLECVQDMDHENMFWYRQDPGLGLRLIYFSYDVKMKEKGDIPEGYSVSREKKERFSLILESASTNQTSMYLCASSSIGQGAGEAFFGQGTRLTVV.

The chain has TRBV7-9 and TRBJ2-3; TRBD1 might be the D (5 bases). There are 18 residues in the CDR3. Germline loops: CDR1 SEHNR, CDR2 FQNEAQ (reference sequence). V was cut by 5 bases and J by 2 bases, with 23 bases left in between. CDR3 nucleotide sequence: TGTGCCAGCAGCCCAGGGTGGGCGAGAGGCCCTAACACAGATACGCAGTATTTT. This codes for CASSPGWARGPNTDTQYF.

The gene calls are TRBV28 and TRBJ1-5, with D maybe TRBD1 (6 bases). From germline, CDR1 is MDHEN and CDR2 SYDVKM. The CDR3 has 15 amino acids. V was clipped by 2 bases and J by 2 bases, with 10 bases between them. The CDR3 bases are TGTGCCAGCAGTTTAATAGGGGGAGGCAATCAGCCCCAGCATTTT. This translates into CASSLIGGGNQPQHF. Combining the CDR3 with reference TRBV28 and TRBJ1-5 gives the whole variable domain DVKVTQSSRYLVKRTGEKVFLECVQDMDHENMFWYRQDPGLGLRLIYFSYDVKMKEKGDIPEGYSVSREKKERFSLILESASTNQTSMYLCASSLIGGGNQPQHFGDGTRLSIL.

The V gene is TRBV28, the J gene TRBJ1-5; no definite D call. Germline loops: CDR1 MDHEN, CDR2 SYDVKM. Trimming removed 1 base at V and 5 bases at J, with 6 bases between. The CDR3 consists of 13 residues. The CDR3 region is CASSLSEYQPQHF. Written as DNA, the CDR3 is TGTGCCAGCAGTTTATCCGAGTATCAGCCCCAGCATTTT.

The genes are TRBV29-1 and TRBJ1-2; D might be TRBD1 (5 bases). Trimming shortened V by 5 bases and J by 1 base, and 11 bases separated the two germline ends. Germline V gene sequence: CDR1 SQVTM, CDR2 ANQGSEA. The CDR3 runs 13 residues. Here the CDR3 DNA reads TGCAGCGTTACTGGGACTTTTAACTATGGCTACACCTTC. Translation gives CSVTGTFNYGYTF. Combining the CDR3 with reference TRBV29-1 and TRBJ1-2 gives the whole variable domain SAVISQKPSRDICQRGTSLTIQCQVDSQVTMMFWYRQQPGQSLTLIATANQGSEATYESGFVIDKFPISRPNLTFSTLTVSNMSPEDSSIYLCSVTGTFNYGYTFGSGTRLTVV.

The genes are TRBV13 and TRBJ1-6; D remains unclear. The germline V gene has CDR1 PRHDT and CDR2 FYEKMQ (reference sequence). The CDR3 has 12 residues. The germline V and J ends were trimmed by 3 bases and 8 bases, with 5 bases remaining between them. The CDR3 is CASSFVDSPLHF. The CDR3 DNA reads as TGTGCCAGCAGCTTTGTAGATTCACCCCTCCACTTT. The variable domain in full, completed from reference TRBV13 and TRBJ1-6, reads AAGVIQSPRHLIKEKRETATLKCYPIPRHDTVYWYQQGPGQDPQFLISFYEKMQSDKGSIPDRFSAQQFSDYHSELNMSSLELGDSALYFCASSFVDSPLHFGNGTRLTVT.

This chain connects TRBV5-1 to TRBJ1-6; D remains unclear. The CDR3 runs 14 residues. The V and J ends lost 7 bases and 6 bases respectively, with 14 bases between them. The germline CDR1 and CDR2 sequences are SGHRS and YFSETQ. CDR3 sequence reads: CASSRGERNSPLHF. In DNA form, the CDR3 reads TGCGCCAGCTCCCGAGGTGAGCGTAATTCACCCCTCCACTTT.

This clone was recorded a few times. J is TRBJ2-4 and V is TRBV6-1, with D maybe TRBD1 (6 bases). The CDR3 sequence is 13 residues long. Between the trimmed V and J ends, which lost 1 base and 8 bases, there was a span of 9 bases. Germline values: CDR1 MNHNS, CDR2 SASEGT. The CDR3 DNA sequence: TGTGCCAGCAGTGAAGTACAGGGTGACATTCAGTACTTC. Its translation: CASSEVQGDIQYF.

V and J are TRBV19 and TRBJ2-7; TRBD2 agrees at 15 bases. Germline trimming cut 4 bases from V and 1 base from J; bases unmatched to any gene: 5. This CDR3 contains 17 residues. Germline-derived CDR1 and CDR2 are LNHDA and SQIVND (reference sequence). The CDR3 reads CASSKGGLAGGSYEQYF. As DNA, the CDR3 is TGTGCCAGTAGTAAGGGAGGACTAGCGGGAGGGTCCTACGAGCAGTACTTC.

The CDR3: CASSQTGPPYQETQYF. The DNA of the CDR3 is TGCGCCAGCAGCCAGACCGGGCCCCCGTACCAAGAGACCCAGTACTTC. The V and J genes are TRBV5-1 and TRBJ2-5; no clear D. V lost 4 bases to trimming and J lost 0 bases, with 16 bases between them. In germline, CDR1 is SGHRS, CDR2 YFSETQ. This CDR3 is built from 16 residues.

The V and J genes are TRBV5-6 and TRBJ1-1; 8 nucleotides line up with TRBD1. Germline-derived CDR1 and CDR2 are SGHDT and YYEEEE. This CDR3 has 15 residues. V lost 4 bases to trimming and J lost 10 bases; unmatched junction nucleotides: 15. The CDR3: CASSPWTGNSLRAFF. The CDR3 nucleotides read TGTGCCAGCAGCCCCTGGACAGGGAACTCTTTAAGAGCTTTCTTT.

There are a few counts of this clone. This chain links TRBV7-2 with TRBJ1-6; 7 positions match TRBD1. V was clipped by 10 bases and J by 7 bases; unmatched bases: 16. Germline CDR1 SGHTA, CDR2 FQGNSA. This CDR3 is 16 amino acids long. In DNA, the CDR3 is TGTGCCATAGACTCCTTATTACAGGGGAAAAATTCACCCCTCCACTTT. Residues: CAIDSLLQGKNSPLHF.

V usage is TRBV15 and J usage is TRBJ2-1, with 7 bases lining up with TRBD1. This CDR3 comprises 15 residues. Germline V lookup: CDR1 LNHNV, CDR2 YYDKDF (reference sequence). V gave up 4 bases and J gave up 0 bases; unmatched junction bases: 3. CDR3: CATSKGQSSYNEQFF. The CDR3 DNA sequence: TGTGCCACCAGCAAGGGACAGAGCTCCTACAATGAGCAGTTCTTC.

This clone was detected once. The V call is TRBV19, the J call TRBJ2-5, with TRBD2 matching over 8 bases. V gave up 4 bases and J gave up 2 bases; unmatched junction bases: 6. This CDR3 contains 15 residues. The germline V gene has CDR1 LNHDA and CDR2 SQIVND (reference sequence). CDR3: CASSTPTSGQETQYF. The CDR3 region has the DNA TGTGCCAGTAGTACCCCCACTAGCGGACAAGAGACCCAGTACTTC.

The V gene is TRBV15, the J gene TRBJ1-4; the D is unclear. This CDR3 region has 15 residues. The V and J ends lost 3 bases and 8 bases respectively, with 16 bases between them. Germline-derived CDR1 and CDR2 are LNHNV and YYDKDF (reference sequence). CDR3 in amino acids: CATSSDIKAVEKLFF. The CDR3 coding sequence is TGTGCCACCAGCAGTGACATTAAGGCTGTGGAAAAACTGTTTTTT.

The rearrangement uses TRBV5-1 and TRBJ1-1, with a tentative D call TRBD1 (5 bases). The CDR3 covers 15 residues. Germline CDR1 and CDR2: SGHRS and YFSETQ. Trimming removed 3 bases from V and 0 bases from J, with 12 bases in between. The CDR3 nucleotides are TGCGCCAGCAGCTCCTCTCCGGGACTGAACACTGAAGCTTTCTTT. It codes for CASSSSPGLNTEAFF.

The rearrangement joins TRBV7-3 to TRBJ2-2; D possibly corresponds to TRBD2 (5 bases). The CDR3 runs to 15 residues. Germline loops: CDR1 SGHTA, CDR2 FQGTGA. Trimming cost V 6 bases and J 1 base, with 12 bases left between them. The CDR3 nucleotides read TGTGCCAGCAGTCCCTCCGGGGTGAACACCGGGGAGCTGTTTTTT. Translated: CASSPSGVNTGELFF. Using reference TRBV7-3 and TRBJ2-2 for the parts outside the CDR3, the full variable domain is GAGVSQTPSNKVTEKGKYVELRCDPISGHTALYWYRQSLGQGPEFLIYFQGTGAADDSGLPNDRFFAVRPEGSVSTLKIQRTERGDSAVYLCASSPSGVNTGELFFGEGSRLTVL.

V is TRBV7-9 and J is TRBJ2-5, with D possibly TRBD2 on 6 matching bases. Deletions cut 2 bases from V and 3 bases from J, with 10 bases between. Per germline, CDR1 SEHNR and CDR2 FQNEAQ (reference sequence). CDR3 size: 14 residues. In DNA, the CDR3 is TGTGCCAGCAGCTTAATGGCGGGGAAAGAGACCCAGTACTTC. It is translated as CASSLMAGKETQYF.

This clone was observed once. The rearrangement uses TRBV28 and TRBJ1-2, with TRBD1 matching 8 bases. The length of the CDR3 is 15 residues. With 5 bases clipped from V and 8 bases from J, the junction kept 13 bases outside the gene matches. Germline loops: CDR1 MDHEN, CDR2 SYDVKM. CDR3 region: CASSTPTGTGGGYTF. DNA for the CDR3: TGTGCCAGCAGTACCCCGACCGGGACAGGCGGAGGCTACACCTTC.

The V and J genes are TRBV5-1 and TRBJ2-7, with D tentatively TRBD2 (5 bases). The ends were cut back, 0 bases at V and 6 bases at J, with 16 bases in the middle. Germline lookup yields CDR1 SGHRS and CDR2 YFSETQ. The CDR3 totals 15 residues. DNA for the CDR3: TGCGCCAGCAGCTTGGGTGGGCTAGCCGGGGTCGAGCAGTACTTC. Protein product: CASSLGGLAGVEQYF.

This chain connects TRBV5-1 to TRBJ2-2; 7 bases align to TRBD1. With 5 bases clipped from V and 2 bases from J, the junction kept 12 bases outside the gene matches. The CDR3 covers 17 residues. Per the germline V gene, CDR1 is SGHRS and CDR2 is YFSETQ. CDR3 in DNA: TGCGCCAGCAGGAATTTAAGAGGGGGCGCCAACACCGGGGAGCTGTTTTTT. Translated: CASRNLRGGANTGELFF.